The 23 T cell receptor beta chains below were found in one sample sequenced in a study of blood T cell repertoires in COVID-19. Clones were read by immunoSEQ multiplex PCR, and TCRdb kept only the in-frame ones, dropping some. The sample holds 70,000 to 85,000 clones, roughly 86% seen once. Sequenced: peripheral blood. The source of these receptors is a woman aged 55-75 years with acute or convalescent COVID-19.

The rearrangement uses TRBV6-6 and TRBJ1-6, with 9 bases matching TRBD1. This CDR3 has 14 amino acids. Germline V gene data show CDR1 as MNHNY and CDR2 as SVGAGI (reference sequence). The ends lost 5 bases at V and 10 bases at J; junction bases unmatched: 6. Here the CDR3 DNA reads TGTGCCAGCAGTCCTGGGACAGGGTTATCACCCCTCCACTTT. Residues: CASSPGTGLSPLHF.

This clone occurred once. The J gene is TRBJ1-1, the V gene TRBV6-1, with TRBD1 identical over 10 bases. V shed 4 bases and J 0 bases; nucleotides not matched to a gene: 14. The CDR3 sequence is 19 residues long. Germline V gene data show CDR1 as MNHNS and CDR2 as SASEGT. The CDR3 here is CASSASGTGVFMVNTEAFF. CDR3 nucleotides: TGTGCCAGCAGTGCATCCGGGACAGGGGTGTTTATGGTGAACACTGAAGCTTTCTTT.

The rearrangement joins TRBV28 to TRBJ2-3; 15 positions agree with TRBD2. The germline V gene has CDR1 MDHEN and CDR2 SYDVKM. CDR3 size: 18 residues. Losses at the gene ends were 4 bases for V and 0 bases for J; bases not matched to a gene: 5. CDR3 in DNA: TGTGCCAGCAGTTCTCGGACTAGCGGGAGGGTGAGCACAGATACGCAGTATTTT. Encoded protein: CASSSRTSGRVSTDTQYF.

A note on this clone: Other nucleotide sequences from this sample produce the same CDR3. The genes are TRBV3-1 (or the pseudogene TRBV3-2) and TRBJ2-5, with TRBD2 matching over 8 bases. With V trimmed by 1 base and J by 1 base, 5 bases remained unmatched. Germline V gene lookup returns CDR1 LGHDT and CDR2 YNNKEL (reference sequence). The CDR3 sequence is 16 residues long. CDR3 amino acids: CASSQGSRGGQETQYF. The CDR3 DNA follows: TGTGCCAGCAGCCAAGGGAGCCGGGGGGGCCAAGAGACCCAGTACTTC.

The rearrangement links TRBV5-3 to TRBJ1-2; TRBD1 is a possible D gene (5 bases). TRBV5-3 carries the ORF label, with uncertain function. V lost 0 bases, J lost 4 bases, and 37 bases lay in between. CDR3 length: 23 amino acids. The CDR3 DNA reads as TGTGCCAGAAGCTTGGCAGGGTCCGCCGTTGTCCACAGGACTAACGGGTTTCTCTATGGCTACACCTTC. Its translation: CARSLAGSAVVHRTNGFLYGYTF.

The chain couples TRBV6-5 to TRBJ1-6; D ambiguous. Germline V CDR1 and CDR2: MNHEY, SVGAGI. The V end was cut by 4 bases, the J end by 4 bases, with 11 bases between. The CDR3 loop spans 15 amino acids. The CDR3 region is CASSSPPGYNSPLHF. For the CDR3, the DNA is TGTGCCAGCAGTTCACCCCCCGGGTATAATTCACCCCTCCACTTT.

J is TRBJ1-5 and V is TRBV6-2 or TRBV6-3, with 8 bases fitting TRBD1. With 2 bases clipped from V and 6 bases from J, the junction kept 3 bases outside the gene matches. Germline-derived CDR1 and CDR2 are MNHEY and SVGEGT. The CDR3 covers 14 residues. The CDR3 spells CASSYLQGGQPQHF. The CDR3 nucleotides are TGTGCCAGCAGTTACCTACAGGGGGGTCAGCCCCAGCATTTT.

The CDR3 region is CASRGAGERYEQYF. DNA for the CDR3: TGTGCCAGCAGAGGGGCAGGGGAACGGTACGAGCAGTACTTC. The rearrangement joins TRBV28 to TRBJ2-7; a weak D match, TRBD1 (6 bases). The germline V gene encodes CDR1 MDHEN and CDR2 SYDVKM. The CDR3 loop spans 14 amino acids. The V end was cut by 6 bases, the J end by 4 bases, with 16 bases between.

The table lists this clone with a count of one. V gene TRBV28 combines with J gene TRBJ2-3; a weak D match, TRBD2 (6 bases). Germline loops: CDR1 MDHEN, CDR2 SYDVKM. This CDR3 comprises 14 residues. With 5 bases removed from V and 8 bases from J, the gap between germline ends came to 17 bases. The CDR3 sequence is CASSPRLGGATQYF. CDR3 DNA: TGTGCCAGCAGTCCGAGACTAGGAGGGGCTACGCAGTATTTT.

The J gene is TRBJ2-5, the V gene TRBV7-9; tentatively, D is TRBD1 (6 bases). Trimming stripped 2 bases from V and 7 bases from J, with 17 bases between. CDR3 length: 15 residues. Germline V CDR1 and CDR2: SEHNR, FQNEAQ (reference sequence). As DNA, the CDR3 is TGTGCCAGCAGCTTATACAGGGACGGTGAGGGGACCCAGTACTTC. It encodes CASSLYRDGEGTQYF.

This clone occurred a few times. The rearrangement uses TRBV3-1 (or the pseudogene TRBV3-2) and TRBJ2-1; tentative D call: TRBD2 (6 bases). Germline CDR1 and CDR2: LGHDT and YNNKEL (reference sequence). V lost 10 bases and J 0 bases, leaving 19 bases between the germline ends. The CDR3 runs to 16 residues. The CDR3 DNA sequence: TGTGCCACCGAGATGGGACTCGCGGGCTCCTACAATGAGCAGTTCTTC. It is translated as CATEMGLAGSYNEQFF.

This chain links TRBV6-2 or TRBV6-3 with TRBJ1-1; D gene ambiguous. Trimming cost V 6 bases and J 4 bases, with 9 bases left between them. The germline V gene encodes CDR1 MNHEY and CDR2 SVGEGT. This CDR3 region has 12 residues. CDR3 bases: TGTGCCAGCAGCCATTTTCTCACTGAAGCTTTCTTT. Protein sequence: CASSHFLTEAFF.

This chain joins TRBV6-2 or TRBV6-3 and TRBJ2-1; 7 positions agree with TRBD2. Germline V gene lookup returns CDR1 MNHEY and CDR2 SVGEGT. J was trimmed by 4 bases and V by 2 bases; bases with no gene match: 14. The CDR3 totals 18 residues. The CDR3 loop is CASSYPRGSGTGYNEQFF. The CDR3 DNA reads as TGTGCCAGCAGTTACCCCCGAGGCAGCGGGACGGGGTACAATGAGCAGTTCTTC.

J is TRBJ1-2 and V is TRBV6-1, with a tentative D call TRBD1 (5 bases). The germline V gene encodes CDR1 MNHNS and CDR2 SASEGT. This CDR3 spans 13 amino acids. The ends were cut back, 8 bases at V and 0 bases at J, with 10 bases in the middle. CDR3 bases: TGTGCCAGCTCCTCACAGGCTAACTATGGCTACACCTTC. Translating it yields CASSSQANYGYTF.

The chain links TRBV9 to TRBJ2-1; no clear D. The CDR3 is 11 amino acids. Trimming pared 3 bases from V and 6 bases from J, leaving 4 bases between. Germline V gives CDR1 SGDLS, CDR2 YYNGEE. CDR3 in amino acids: CASSATNEQFF. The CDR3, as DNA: TGTGCCAGCAGCGCTACCAATGAGCAGTTCTTC.

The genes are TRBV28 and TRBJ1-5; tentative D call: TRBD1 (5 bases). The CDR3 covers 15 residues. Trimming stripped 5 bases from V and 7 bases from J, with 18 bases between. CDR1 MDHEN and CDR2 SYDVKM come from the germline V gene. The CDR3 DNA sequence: TGTGCCAGCAGTACTTGGACAAACGGTCGACAGCCCCAGCATTTT. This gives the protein CASSTWTNGRQPQHF.

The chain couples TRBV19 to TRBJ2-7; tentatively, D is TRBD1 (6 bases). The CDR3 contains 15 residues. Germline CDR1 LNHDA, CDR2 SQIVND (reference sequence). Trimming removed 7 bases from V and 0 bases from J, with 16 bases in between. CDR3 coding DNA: TGTGCCAGTAACCCTACAGGGACGGGCTCCTACGAGCAGTACTTC. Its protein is CASNPTGTGSYEQYF. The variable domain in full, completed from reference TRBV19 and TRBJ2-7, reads DGGITQSPKYLFRKEGQNVTLSCEQNLNHDAMYWYRQDPGQGLRLIYYSQIVNDFQKGDIAEGYSVSREKKESFPLTVTSAQKNPTAFYLCASNPTGTGSYEQYFGPGTRLTVT.

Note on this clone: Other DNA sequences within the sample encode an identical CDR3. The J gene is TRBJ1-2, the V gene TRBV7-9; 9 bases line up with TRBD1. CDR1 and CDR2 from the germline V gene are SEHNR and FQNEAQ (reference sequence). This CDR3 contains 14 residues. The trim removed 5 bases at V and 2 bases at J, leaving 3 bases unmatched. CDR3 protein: CASSPGQGNYGYTF. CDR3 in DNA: TGTGCCAGCAGCCCCGGACAGGGGAACTATGGCTACACCTTC.

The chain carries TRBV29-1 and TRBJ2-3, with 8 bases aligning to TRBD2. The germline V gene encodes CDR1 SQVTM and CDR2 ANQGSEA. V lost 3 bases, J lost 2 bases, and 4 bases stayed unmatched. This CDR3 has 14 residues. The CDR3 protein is CSVDVAGITDTQYF. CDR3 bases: TGCAGCGTTGACGTAGCGGGGATCACAGATACGCAGTATTTT.

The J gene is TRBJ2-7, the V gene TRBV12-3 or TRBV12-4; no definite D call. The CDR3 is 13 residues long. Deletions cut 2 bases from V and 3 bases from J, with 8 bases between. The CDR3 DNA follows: TGTGCCAGCAGTTTAACAGCTAACTACGAGCAGTACTTC. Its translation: CASSLTANYEQYF.

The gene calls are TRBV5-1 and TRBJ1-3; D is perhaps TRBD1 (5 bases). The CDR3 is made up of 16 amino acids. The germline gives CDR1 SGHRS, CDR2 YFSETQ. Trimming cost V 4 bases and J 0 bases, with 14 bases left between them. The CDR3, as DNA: TGCGCCAGCAGCGAGAAAGACAGTGCCTCTGGAAACACCATATATTTT. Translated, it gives CASSEKDSASGNTIYF.

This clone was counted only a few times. In DNA form, the CDR3 reads TGTGCCAGCAGCTTAGGGGGTAGCGGGGGAATGGATACGCAGTATTTT. It is translated as CASSLGGSGGMDTQYF. The chain uses TRBV7-7 and TRBJ2-3, with 9 bases matching TRBD2. Germline values: CDR1 SSHAT, CDR2 FNYEAQ (reference sequence). The CDR3 loop spans 16 amino acids. The junction had 8 bases not matched to a gene; V was cut back by 1 base and J by 6 bases. The full variable domain, its missing parts supplied by reference TRBV7-7 and TRBJ2-3, is GAGVSQSPRYKVTKRGQDVTLRCDPISSHATLYWYQQALGQGPEFLTYFNYEAQPDKSGLPSDRFSAERPEGSISTLTIQRTEQRDSAMYRCASSLGGSGGMDTQYFGPGTRLTVL.

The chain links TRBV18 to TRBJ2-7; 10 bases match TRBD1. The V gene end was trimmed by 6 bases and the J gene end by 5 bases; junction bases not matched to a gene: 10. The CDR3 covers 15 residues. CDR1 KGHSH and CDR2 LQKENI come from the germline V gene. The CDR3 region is CASSRQGAVGDEQYF. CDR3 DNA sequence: TGTGCCAGCTCTCGACAGGGGGCAGTTGGAGACGAGCAGTACTTC.